This TCR beta chain derives from a study of metastatic and nonmetastatic thyroid tumors. TCRdb re-called clones from the PCR reads using MiXCR. The table records approximately 5,400 clones, 33% of them present only once. Before thyroid surgery, none of the patients had received any treatment. This clone was seen only a few times. This receptor was obtained from a female donor with papillary thyroid cancer or a benign thyroid nodule (not recorded which). Some clones in this sample may be carry-over from other donors' samples. Source material: adjacent normal tissue.

CDR3 region: CASSYDRGMNTQYF. CDR3 nucleotide sequence: TGTGCCAGCAGCTACGACAGGGGCATGAATACGCAGTATTTT. The chain carries TRBV6-1 and TRBJ2-3; 8 bases fit TRBD1. The junction had 9 bases not matched to a gene; V was cut back by 6 bases and J by 7 bases. Per the germline V gene, CDR1 is MNHNS and CDR2 is SASEGT. The CDR3 is 14 amino acids.